This T cell receptor beta chain was identified in a study of cytomegalovirus exposure and HLA in healthy donors. Study-wide results and limits: CMV antigen specificity was confirmed in vitro for a few CMV-associated chains. TCR clusters originating in the first cohort tended to co-occur in the 100 to 150 validation repertoires, according to a later analysis. Rarity marked most TCR sequences, yet some public TCRs occurred in many donors.

A word on this clone: Its cognate antigen is unknown.

The data were produced by immunoSEQ multiplex PCR, yet TCRdb's version contains in-frame clones alone and is incomplete. The sample yields approximately 300,000 clones, approximately 86% seen once. Separate from the approximately 670-subject first cohort, the roughly 110-subject validation cohort was the one that the donors belonged to. The receptor comes from a woman between 25 and 40 years old in good health and CMV-seropositive. The source material was PBMCs.

In DNA, the CDR3 is TGCAGCTTGTCATGGGGGGGCACTGAAGCTTTCTTT. Its protein is CSLSWGGTEAFF. This chain connects TRBV29-1 to TRBJ1-1, with a tentative D call TRBD1 (5 bases). This CDR3 region has 12 residues. The germline V gene encodes CDR1 SQVTM and CDR2 ANQGSEA. Deletions cut 8 bases from V and 4 bases from J, with 14 bases between.